The 10 T cell receptor beta chains listed next were all sequenced from one sample in a study of tumor and adjacent non-tumor tissue in lung cancer. No cell sorting was done before RNA was extracted from the tissue. TCRbeta libraries were built with three rounds of nested PCR, modified from ARM-PCR. MiXCR was run by TCRdb on the multiplex PCR reads, yielding one entry per CDR3 protein. This table has 100,000 to 150,000 distinct CDR3 sequences, about 66% appearing once. The sequencing input was lung tumor tissue. Receptors originate from a man aged 25-45 years with non-small cell lung cancer.

With respect to this clonotype: Germline is not matched at one junction end, which may reflect a read error. The chain uses TRBV4-2 and TRBJ2-1; TRBD2 matches 11 bases. CDR3 length: 16 amino acids. CDR1 is LGHNA and CDR2 is YNFKEQ in the germline V gene. The CDR3 nucleotides are TGTGCCAGCAGCCAGTTAGCGGGGGGGCGATACAATGAGCACTTCTTC. Protein sequence: CASSQLAGGRYNEHFF.

About this clonotype: A much larger clone is a single base away; this may be a read error. J is TRBJ2-1 and V is TRBV4-1; TRBD2 might be the D (5 bases). This CDR3 comprises 15 residues. Germline V gives CDR1 MGHRA, CDR2 YSYEKL. The chain's CDR3 is CANSLSAHSYNEQFF. Here the CDR3 DNA reads TGCGCCAACAGCCTTAGCGCCCACTCCTACAATGAGCAGTTCTTC.

Concerning this clonotype itself: One end of the junction varies from germline; a read error may be responsible. V is TRBV13 and J is TRBJ1-3, with TRBD1 as a possible D gene (6 bases). The CDR3 is 15 amino acids. The germline V gene encodes CDR1 PRHDT and CDR2 FYEKMQ (reference sequence). CDR3: CVSRPRGDTGNTIYF. The CDR3 coding sequence is TGTGTCAGCAGACCCCGGGGGGACACTGGAAACACCATATATTTT.

V gene TRBV5-1 combines with J gene TRBJ1-1; 7 bases fit TRBD1. After removal of 4 bases from V and 4 bases from J, the junction contained 10 bases not matched to a gene. The CDR3 contains 15 residues. Germline lookup yields CDR1 SGHRS and CDR2 YFSETQ. CDR3 DNA sequence: TGCGCCAGCAGCCACGAGGGGGCGGGGAGCACTGAAGCTTTCTTT. Translation: CASSHEGAGSTEAFF.

As regards this clonotype: At one end the junction does not follow the germline gene, possibly because of a read error. CDR3 sequence (DNA): TGTACCAGCAACGAACAGGGAAACTACGAGCAGTACTTC. This encodes CTSNEQGNYEQYF. This rearrangement joins TRBV6-2 or TRBV6-3 to TRBJ2-7, with a tentative D call TRBD1 (6 bases). Germline V gives CDR1 MNHEY, CDR2 SVGEGT. CDR3 length: 13 residues.

As to this clonotype: The conserved final phenylalanine or tryptophan is absent from the CDR3, which likely points to a read error. This sequence joins TRBV11-3 and TRBJ2-2; D not resolved. CDR1 is SGHNT and CDR2 is YENEEA in the germline V gene. CDR3 length: 16 amino acids. The ends were cut back, 5 bases at V and 6 bases at J, with 19 bases in the middle. CDR3 DNA: TGTGCCAGCAGCCCCATTTCGGCGAGTCTGGCCGGGGAGCTGTTTTAT. Protein product: CASSPISASLAGELFY.

About this clonotype itself: It may be a read error: a sequence one base away is much more abundant. The chain is built from TRBV14 and TRBJ2-3; 9 positions match TRBD2. The CDR3 is 15 amino acids. Trimming took 3 bases from V and 4 from J; bases not matched to a gene: 5. The germline CDR1 and CDR2 sequences are SGHDN and FVKESK. The CDR3 DNA reads as TGTGCCAGCAGCCAGACGGGACTAGCCCCAGATACGCAGTATTTT. The encoded protein is CASSQTGLAPDTQYF.

The chain combines TRBV6-5 with TRBJ2-3; no clear D gene. CDR3 length equals 15 residues. Germline lookup yields CDR1 MNHEY and CDR2 SVGAGI. V lost 5 bases to trimming and J lost 2 bases, with 14 bases between them. For the CDR3, the DNA is TGTGCCAGCAGTAAGGATCTAGGCCCCACAGATACGCAGTATTTT. It translates to CASSKDLGPTDTQYF.

Points on this clonotype: Its ends do not fully match the called genes, so a read error is possible. The chain employs TRBV12-3 or TRBV12-4 and TRBJ1-1; D ambiguous. This CDR3 is built from 15 residues. Written as DNA, the CDR3 is TGTGCTAGCAGTTTAATAATAATGGGAGGCACTGAAGCTTTCTTT. Encoded protein: CASSLIIMGGTEAFF.

About this clonotype itself: This may stem from a read error, because a much larger clone lies one nucleotide away. This rearrangement joins TRBV20-1 to TRBJ1-1; D might be TRBD1 (5 bases). The CDR3 has 14 amino acids. Germline V gene sequence: CDR1 DFQATT, CDR2 SNEGSKA (reference sequence). CDR3 bases: TGCAGTGCTAGAGTCCCTCAGGGAGGGACTGAAACTTTCTTT. It translates to CSARVPQGGTETFF.